This passage covers 11 T cell receptor beta chains from one sample sequenced in a study of response to subunit inactivated influenza vaccine. TCRdb independently ran MiXCR on the RT-PCR reads; one entry per CDR3 protein. This table holds about 700,000 distinct CDR3 sequences, about 15% found once. The specimen was PBMCs from blood, collected less than 15 days before vaccination. These receptors all stem from a man between 50 and 59 years old who received an inactivated influenza vaccine.

The genes are TRBV28 and TRBJ2-1; D could derive from TRBD1 or TRBD2 (6 bases each). The CDR3 has 16 residues. V lost 6 bases and J lost 4, with 19 bases in between. Germline V gene lookup returns CDR1 MDHEN and CDR2 SYDVKM. CDR3 nucleotide sequence: TGTGCCAGCAGGACCTTCATCGGGGGCCCATACAATGAGCAGTTCTTC. Its translation is CASRTFIGGPYNEQFF.

V usage is TRBV7-2 and J usage is TRBJ2-5, with a weak D call TRBD1 (5 bases). Germline CDR1 SGHTA, CDR2 FQGNSA. The CDR3 runs to 14 residues. Trimming shortened V by 3 bases and J by 4 bases, and 12 bases separated the two germline ends. The CDR3 DNA reads as TGTGCCAGCAGCTTGACAGACGGAAGAGAGACCCAGTACTTC. Protein: CASSLTDGRETQYF. The full variable domain, in which reference TRBV7-2 and TRBJ2-5 provide the parts outside the CDR3, is GAGVSQSPSNKVTEKGKDVELRCDPISGHTALYWYRQSLGQGLEFLIYFQGNSAPDKSGLPSDRFSAERTGGSVSTLTIQRTQQEDSAVYLCASSLTDGRETQYFGPGTRLLVL.

The V and J genes are TRBV24-1 and TRBJ2-2; D tentatively reads TRBD1 or TRBD2 (5 bases each). Trimming stripped 4 bases from V and 0 bases from J, with 23 bases between. Germline CDR1 and CDR2: KGHDR and SFDVKD. The CDR3 has 20 residues. CDR3 amino acids: CATSEATGRRIRANTGELFF. For the CDR3, the DNA is TGTGCCACCAGTGAGGCCACGGGGCGCCGCATTCGCGCGAACACCGGGGAGCTGTTTTTT.

This clonotype was observed a few times. V usage is TRBV20-1 and J usage is TRBJ2-7; possibly TRBD2 for D (5 bases). Trimming pared 5 bases from V and 0 bases from J, leaving 23 bases between. This CDR3 spans 17 amino acids. Germline V gene lookup returns CDR1 DFQATT and CDR2 SNEGSKA (reference sequence). The CDR3 sequence is CSAAPGDRAFSSYEQYF. The CDR3 bases are TGCAGTGCTGCCCCCGGGGATAGGGCGTTTAGCTCCTACGAGCAGTACTTC.

The chain couples TRBV6-5 to TRBJ2-7; 10 nucleotides align to TRBD2. The junction had 7 bases not matched to a gene; V was cut back by 1 base and J by 4 bases. Germline V gene sequence: CDR1 MNHEY, CDR2 SVGAGI. The CDR3 is 16 residues long. Here the CDR3 DNA reads TGTGCCAGCAGTTACTACCCTAGCGGGAGTACTTACGAGCAGTACTTC. Its protein is CASSYYPSGSTYEQYF.

The chain is built from TRBV28 and TRBJ2-2; D is ambiguous. V lost 6 bases and J lost 1, with 12 bases in between. CDR1 and CDR2 from the germline V gene are MDHEN and SYDVKM. The length of the CDR3 is 15 residues. For the CDR3, the DNA is TGTGCCAGCAGCCAGGCAGCGATGAACACCGGGGAGCTGTTTTTT. Translating gives CASSQAAMNTGELFF.

The chain has TRBV27 and TRBJ2-1; D may be TRBD2 (6 bases). This CDR3 region has 15 residues. The ends were cut back, 8 bases at V and 4 bases at J, with 18 bases in the middle. Per germline, CDR1 MNHEY and CDR2 SMNVEV (reference sequence). As DNA, the CDR3 is TGTGCCAGCTGCTATGGACCGGAGGGATACAATGAGCAGTTCTTC. Protein product: CASCYGPEGYNEQFF.

In its sample, this clonotype was seen a few times. The chain is built from TRBV20-1 and TRBJ2-7; TRBD2 matches 9 bases. Trimming cost V 1 base and J 4 bases; bases outside gene matches: 5. This CDR3 has 14 amino acids. Per the germline V gene, CDR1 is DFQATT and CDR2 is SNEGSKA (reference sequence). The chain's CDR3 is CSARALAGKYEQYF. CDR3 nucleotide sequence: TGCAGTGCTAGAGCCCTAGCGGGAAAATACGAGCAGTACTTC.

This clonotype was picked up a small number of times. The chain links TRBV30 to TRBJ2-7; D possibly corresponds to TRBD2 (5 bases). Germline V lookup: CDR1 GTSNPN, CDR2 SVGIG (reference sequence). The CDR3 runs to 13 residues. V was pared by 7 bases and J by 2 bases, with 15 bases between. Here the CDR3 reads CASFEGAPYEQYF. The CDR3 nucleotides read TGTGCCTCTTTTGAGGGAGCCCCCTACGAGCAGTACTTC.

This clonotype was picked up one time. The chain uses TRBV11-2 and TRBJ1-1; a possible D gene is TRBD1 (5 bases). V was shortened by 2 bases and J by 0 bases, with 22 bases between the two germline ends. There are 19 residues in the CDR3. CDR1 and CDR2 from the germline V gene are SGHAT and FQNNGV. The CDR3 sequence: CASSLSFLSGRRLNTEAFF. As DNA, the CDR3 is TGTGCCAGCAGCTTAAGTTTTCTTTCGGGACGGCGATTGAACACTGAAGCTTTCTTT.

There are a few counts of this clonotype. This sequence joins TRBV19 and TRBJ2-2; 12 nucleotides agree with TRBD2. The CDR3 length is 20 residues. Germline trimming cut 10 bases from V and 4 bases from J; bases unmatched to any gene: 22. The germline gives CDR1 LNHDA, CDR2 SQIVND (reference sequence). CDR3 residues: CATPTQASGGADILTGELFF. The CDR3 region has the DNA TGTGCCACCCCGACGCAGGCTAGCGGGGGGGCCGATATACTCACCGGGGAGCTGTTTTTT.